Sequencing of this TCR beta chain was carried out in a study of Graves' ophthalmopathy and Graves' hyperthyroidism. RNA transcripts were the source from which TCR beta CDR3 regions were amplified. Second-round multiplex PCR followed a first-round RT-PCR using HTBI primers. Each CDR3 protein gets one entry after TCRdb re-called the multiplex PCR reads with MiXCR. The repertoire holds over a million distinct CDR3 sequences, with less than 45% as singletons. Input material: peripheral blood or thyroid tissue (not recorded which). This receptor was identified in an adult man with Graves' hyperthyroidism.

CDR3 amino acids: CASSQGAGGGYGYTF. Here the CDR3 DNA reads TGTGCCAGCAGCCAGGGCGCGGGGGGTGGCTATGGCTACACCTTC. The chain carries TRBV13 and TRBJ1-2; D is possibly TRBD1 (5 bases). Trimming left V 5 bases short and J 4 bases short, with 17 bases between. Per germline, CDR1 PRHDT and CDR2 FYEKMQ (reference sequence). CDR3 size: 15 residues.